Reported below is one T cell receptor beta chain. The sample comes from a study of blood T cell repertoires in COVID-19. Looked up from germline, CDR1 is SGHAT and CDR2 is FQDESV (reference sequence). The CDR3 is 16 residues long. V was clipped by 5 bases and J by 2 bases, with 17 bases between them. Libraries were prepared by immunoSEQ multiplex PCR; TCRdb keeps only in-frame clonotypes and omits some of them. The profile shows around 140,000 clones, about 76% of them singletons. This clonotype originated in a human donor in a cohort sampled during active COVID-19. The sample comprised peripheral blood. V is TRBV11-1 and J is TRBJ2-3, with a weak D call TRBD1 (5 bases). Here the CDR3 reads CASSRLPDRLTDTQYF. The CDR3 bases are TGTGCCAGCAGCCGCCTCCCCGACAGACTCACAGATACGCAGTATTTT. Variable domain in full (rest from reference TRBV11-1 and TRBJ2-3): EAEVAQSPRYKITEKSQAVAFWCDPISGHATLYWYRQILGQGPELLVQFQDESVVDDSQLPKDRFSAERLKGVDSTLKIQPAELGDSAMYLCASSRLPDRLTDTQYFGPGTRLTVL.